A single TCR beta chain is shown here with its context. In its sample, this clonotype was seen many times. The target of this receptor is not known. No much larger clone is present one base from it, and per-base qualities are unavailable. The sequencer listed for this sample is Illumina HiSeq 2500. First-strand cDNA was synthesized with Superscript III and a set of TRAV- and TRBV-specific primers, covering both TCRalpha and TCRbeta chains. TCRs were amplified with Phusion for roughly 20 PCR cycles, with a constant-region primer paired with the adapter attached to the V primers. The isolated mRNA was amplified using the MessageAmp II aRNA Amplification Kit, with in vitro transcription performed for 16 hours at 37 degrees C. The Dynabeads mRNA DIRECT Purification Kit was used to isolate mRNA for TCR sequencing. Indexed Illumina adapters were added in a second roughly 26-cycle Phusion PCR, and the resulting products were purified with AMPure XP beads. On the study's bioinformatics: Using custom Perl scripts, TCR sequences encoding the same protein were pooled, out-of-frame sequences were removed, and the abundance of each clonotype was computed. Any TCR sequence backed by just one read was left out of the analysis. Among the metrics used to describe the repertoires were Shannon entropy, Gini index, clonality, richness, and the frequency of TCRs shared between repertoires. TCRdb reanalyzed the raw reads on its own, using fastp at Q25 for trimming and MiXCR for clone calling, and kept in-frame beta chains. Rows are combined by CDR3 protein, so each entry shows the most common genes and DNA. The V and J calls and clone size come from TCRdb's table, not from the authors' own analysis. For this sample there are almost 40,000 distinct CDR3 sequences; roughly 28% appear just once. Around 4% of the sample belongs to the ten largest clones.

The record originates from a study of low-dose radiotherapy and immunotherapy resistance in tumors (dated by TCRdb to 2021 to 2024). In the study overall: In Cohort 1, each fraction delivered 0.5 Gy every 2 weeks, and the prescribed total PTV dose was 6.5 Gy. In Cohort 2, 1 Gy per fraction was delivered every two weeks, for a total of 13 Gy over 26 weeks. Nivolumab and ipilimumab were both given intravenously, with nivolumab at a 240 mg flat dose every two weeks and ipilimumab at 1 mg/kg every six weeks. Cyclophosphamide 200 mg/m2 was given intravenously every two weeks, one day before each radiation and immunotherapy administration. Aspirin 300 mg was taken orally once daily by patients for four cycles, starting on cycle 1 day 1. Randomization of trial participants into treatment groups was not performed. The translational analysis covered eight patients: three from the first dose cohort and the first five from the second dose cohort.

Taken with the paper, the label for time point translates to: before trial treatment. Donors were enrolled in RACIN, a single-arm phase I dose-escalation trial combining nivolumab, ipilimumab, aspirin, low-dose cyclophosphamide and low-dose radiotherapy. Eligible patients had advanced, TIL-negative solid tumors. The sample was PBMCs, taken before treatment. The sequence derives from a male donor with gallbladder cancer.

This receptor carries the CDR3 CSVEVGPRGDTQYF. Here is the DNA: TGCAGCGTTGAAGTAGGACCCCGTGGGGATACGCAGTATTTT. The rearrangement combines TRBV29-1 with TRBJ2-3, with no confidently assigned D gene. The CDR3 runs 14 residues from the cysteine to the phenylalanine. Of all the DNA, just the CDR3 is kept, 42 bases in frame from base 1. Deletion took 1 base off V and 6 bases off J, with a span of 14 bases between the germline ends. Taken from the germline V gene, the CDR1 and CDR2 loops are SQVTM and ANQGSEA.